These 3 T cell receptor beta chains came from one sample sequenced in a study of radiotherapy plus CTLA-4 blockade in lung cancer. Repertoires were generated with immunoSEQ multiplex PCR, while TCRdb's copy carries only in-frame clones and drops some. This sample has tens of thousands of clones, with approximately 76% found just once. The material sequenced was peripheral blood, taken from a patient treated with radiotherapy plus ipilimumab. All receptors come from a human donor with non-small cell lung cancer whose response to radiotherapy plus ipilimumab could not be evaluated. Some clones in this sample may be carry-over from other donors' samples.

This clone is large by share. The chain uses TRBV6-5 and TRBJ2-7; 7 positions agree with TRBD1. The CDR3 has 12 amino acids. Germline CDR1 is MNHEY and CDR2 is SVGAGI. The V gene end was trimmed by 5 bases and the J gene end by 4 bases; junction bases not matched to a gene: 2. CDR3 sequence (DNA): TGTGCCAGCAGTACGGACAGGTACGAGCAGTACTTC. Amino acids: CASSTDRYEQYF.

As to this clone: Mismatch with germline at one junction end may stem from a read error. The V call is TRBV7-8, the J call TRBJ1-4; no clear D. This CDR3 is 14 amino acids long. Germline V gene sequence: CDR1 SGHVS, CDR2 FQNEAQ. Here the CDR3 DNA reads TGTGCCAGCACCTTACACCCTAGTGTTGAAAAACTGTTTTTT. It is translated as CASTLHPSVEKLFF.

V is TRBV7-9 and J is TRBJ2-7; 8 bases are shared with TRBD2. The germline V gene encodes CDR1 SEHNR and CDR2 FQNEAQ (reference sequence). V dropped 4 bases and J dropped 0; count of bases not matched to a gene: 8. CDR3 length equals 16 residues. The DNA of the CDR3 is TGTGCCAGCAGCTCCCTCCGGGAGGGGAGCTCCTACGAGCAGTACTTC. Protein sequence: CASSSLREGSSYEQYF.